The clone carrying this TCR beta chain was detected many times. Time point indicated: persistent/refractory GD, antithyroid drugs over 5 years with positive TRAb. Isolated PBMC RNA provided the starting material for the TCR library. This sample is drawn from a study of regulatory T cells in long-lasting Graves disease. Library construction for TCR beta used iRepertoire HTBI primers and Arm-PCR of CDR3 regions. MiXCR was run by TCRdb on the multiplex PCR reads, yielding one entry per CDR3 protein. This sample has hundreds of thousands of distinct CDR3 sequences, with about 30% found just once. The sample consisted of peripheral blood mononuclear cells (PBMCs), taken when the disease was refractory, from a patient treated with antithyroid drugs. The source is a female donor with Graves disease.

CDR3 in amino acids: CASSLVATDYGYTF. DNA for the CDR3: TGTGCCAGCAGCTTAGTGGCAACAGACTATGGCTACACCTTC. This chain links TRBV7-2 with TRBJ1-2; D is undetermined. Between the trimmed V and J ends, which lost 1 base and 3 bases, there was a span of 9 bases. The CDR3 length is 14 residues. From germline, CDR1 is SGHTA and CDR2 FQGNSA.